This record covers a single T cell receptor (beta chain). The CDR3 covers 17 residues. The trim removed 4 bases at V and 3 bases at J, leaving 12 bases unmatched. In germline, CDR1 is MNHEY, CDR2 SMNVEV (reference sequence). Assay: immunoSEQ multiplex PCR; the TCRdb copy retains only in-frame clones and omits some. The repertoire has some 40,000 clones, about 80% of them found once; the top ten carry less than 25%. The data belong to a study of T cell responses to AZD1222 COVID-19 vaccine. Specimen: peripheral blood, collected 28 days after the second dose of the MenACWY control vaccine. The J gene is TRBJ1-3, the V gene TRBV27, with TRBD1 identical over 7 bases. The sequence was obtained from an adult who received the MenACWY meningococcal vaccine as a control. CDR3 sequence reads: CASSSGPQGFGGNTIYF. CDR3 in DNA: TGTGCCAGCAGTTCCGGACCACAGGGGTTCGGTGGAAACACCATATATTTT.